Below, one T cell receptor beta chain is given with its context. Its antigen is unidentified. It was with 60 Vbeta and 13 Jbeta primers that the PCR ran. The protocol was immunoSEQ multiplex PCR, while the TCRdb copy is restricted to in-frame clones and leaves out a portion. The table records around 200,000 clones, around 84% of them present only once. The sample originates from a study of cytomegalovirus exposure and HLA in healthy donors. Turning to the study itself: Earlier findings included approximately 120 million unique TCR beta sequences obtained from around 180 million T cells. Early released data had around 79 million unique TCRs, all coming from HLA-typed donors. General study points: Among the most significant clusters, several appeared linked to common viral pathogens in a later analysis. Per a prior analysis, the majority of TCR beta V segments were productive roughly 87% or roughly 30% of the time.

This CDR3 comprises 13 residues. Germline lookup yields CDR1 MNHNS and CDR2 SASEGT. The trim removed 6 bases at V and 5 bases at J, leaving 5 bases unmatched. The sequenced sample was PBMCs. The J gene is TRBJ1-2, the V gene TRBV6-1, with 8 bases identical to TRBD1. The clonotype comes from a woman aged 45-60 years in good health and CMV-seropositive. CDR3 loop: CASRAQGGYGYTF. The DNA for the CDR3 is TGTGCCAGCAGAGCACAGGGGGGGTATGGCTACACCTTC.